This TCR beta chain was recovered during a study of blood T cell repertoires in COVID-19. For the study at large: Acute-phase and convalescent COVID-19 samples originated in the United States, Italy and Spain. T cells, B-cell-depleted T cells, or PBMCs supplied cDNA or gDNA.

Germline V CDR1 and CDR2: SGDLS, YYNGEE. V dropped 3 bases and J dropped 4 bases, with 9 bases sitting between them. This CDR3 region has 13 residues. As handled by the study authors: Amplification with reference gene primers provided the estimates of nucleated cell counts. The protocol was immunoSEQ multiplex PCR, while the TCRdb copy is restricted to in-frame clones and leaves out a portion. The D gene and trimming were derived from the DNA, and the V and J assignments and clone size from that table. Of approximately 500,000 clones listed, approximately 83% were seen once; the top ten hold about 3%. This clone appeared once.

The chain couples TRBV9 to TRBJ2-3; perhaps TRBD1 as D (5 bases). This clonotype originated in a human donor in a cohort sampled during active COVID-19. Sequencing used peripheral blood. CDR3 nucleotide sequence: TGTGCCAGCAGCGAGCAGGGATCAGATACGCAGTATTTT. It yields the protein CASSEQGSDTQYF.